This T cell receptor (beta chain) emerged from a study of T cell changes during pregnancy in multiple sclerosis. The germline CDR1 and CDR2 sequences are GTSNPN and SVGIG (reference sequence). Trimming cost V 5 bases and J 0 bases, with 14 bases left between them. There are 15 residues in the CDR3. Assay used: immunoSEQ multiplex PCR; TCRdb lists only in-frame clones, some missing. The sample comprises more than 80,000 clones, about 90% of which are singletons, and over 1.5% rests with the top ten. The source is a female donor with multiple sclerosis, enrolled in a pregnancy study. The gene calls are TRBV30 and TRBJ1-3; D unresolved. The sample in question was peripheral blood, obtained before pregnancy. The CDR3 DNA follows: TGTGCCTGGCAGTTTGACACCTTCTCTGGAAACACCATATATTTT. Amino acid sequence: CAWQFDTFSGNTIYF.